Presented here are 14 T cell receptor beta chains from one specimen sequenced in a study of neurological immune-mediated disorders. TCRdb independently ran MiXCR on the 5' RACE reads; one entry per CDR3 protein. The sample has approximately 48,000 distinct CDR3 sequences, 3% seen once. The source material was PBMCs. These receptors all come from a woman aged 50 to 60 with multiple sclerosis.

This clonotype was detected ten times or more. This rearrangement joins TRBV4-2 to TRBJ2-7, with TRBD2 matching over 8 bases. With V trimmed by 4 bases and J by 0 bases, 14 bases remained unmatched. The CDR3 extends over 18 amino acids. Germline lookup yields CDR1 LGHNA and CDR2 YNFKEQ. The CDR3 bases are TGTGCCAGCAGCCTTCGAGTACTAGCGGAACGTAGCTCCTACGAGCAGTACTTC. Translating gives CASSLRVLAERSSYEQYF.

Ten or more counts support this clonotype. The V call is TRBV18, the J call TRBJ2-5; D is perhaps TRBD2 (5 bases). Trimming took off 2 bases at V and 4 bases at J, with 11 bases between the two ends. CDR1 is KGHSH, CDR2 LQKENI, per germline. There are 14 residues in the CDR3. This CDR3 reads CASSPTRDGETQYF. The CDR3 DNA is TGTGCCAGCTCACCAACGAGGGATGGAGAGACCCAGTACTTC.

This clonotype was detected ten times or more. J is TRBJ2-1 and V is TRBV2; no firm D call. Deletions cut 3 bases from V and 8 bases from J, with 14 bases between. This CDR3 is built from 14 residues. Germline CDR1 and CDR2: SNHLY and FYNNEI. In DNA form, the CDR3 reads TGTGCCAGCAGTGATGGTTCGACGGATGATGAGCAGTTCTTC. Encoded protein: CASSDGSTDDEQFF.

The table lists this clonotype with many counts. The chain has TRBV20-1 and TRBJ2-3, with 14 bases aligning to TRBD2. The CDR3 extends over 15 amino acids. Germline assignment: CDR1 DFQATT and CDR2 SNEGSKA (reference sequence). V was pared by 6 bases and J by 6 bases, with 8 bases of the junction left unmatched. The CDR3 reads CSATSGLAGADTQYF. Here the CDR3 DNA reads TGCAGTGCCACCTCGGGACTAGCGGGGGCGGATACGCAGTATTTT.

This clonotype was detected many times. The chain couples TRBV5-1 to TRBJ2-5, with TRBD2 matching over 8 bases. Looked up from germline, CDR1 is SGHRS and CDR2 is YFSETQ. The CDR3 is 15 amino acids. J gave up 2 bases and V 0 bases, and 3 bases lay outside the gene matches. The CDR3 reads CASSLEGTSQETQYF. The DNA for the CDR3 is TGCGCCAGCAGCTTGGAGGGGACTAGTCAAGAGACCCAGTACTTC.

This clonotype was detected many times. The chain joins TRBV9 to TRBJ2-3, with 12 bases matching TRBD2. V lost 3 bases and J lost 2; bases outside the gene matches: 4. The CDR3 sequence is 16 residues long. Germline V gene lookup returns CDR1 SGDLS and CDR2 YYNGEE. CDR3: CASSDLAGGNTDTQYF. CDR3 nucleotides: TGTGCCAGCAGCGACCTAGCGGGAGGGAACACAGATACGCAGTATTTT. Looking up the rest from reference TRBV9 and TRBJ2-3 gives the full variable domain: DSGVTQTPKHLITATGQRVTLRCSPRSGDLSVYWYQQSLDQGLQFLIQYYNGEERAKGNILERFSAQQFPDLHSELNLSSLELGDSALYFCASSDLAGGNTDTQYFGPGTRLTVL.

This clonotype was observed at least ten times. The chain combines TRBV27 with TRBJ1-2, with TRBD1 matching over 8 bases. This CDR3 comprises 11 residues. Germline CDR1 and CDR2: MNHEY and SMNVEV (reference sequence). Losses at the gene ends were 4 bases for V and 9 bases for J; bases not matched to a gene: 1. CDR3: CASSYRGSYTF. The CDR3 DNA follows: TGTGCCAGCAGTTACAGGGGGAGCTACACCTTC.

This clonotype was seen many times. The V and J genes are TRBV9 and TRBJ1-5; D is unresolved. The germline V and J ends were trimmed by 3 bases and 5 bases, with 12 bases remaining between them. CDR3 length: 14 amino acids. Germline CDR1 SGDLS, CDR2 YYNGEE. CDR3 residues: CASSAGNSDQPQHF. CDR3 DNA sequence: TGTGCCAGCAGCGCGGGAAACTCGGATCAGCCCCAGCATTTT.

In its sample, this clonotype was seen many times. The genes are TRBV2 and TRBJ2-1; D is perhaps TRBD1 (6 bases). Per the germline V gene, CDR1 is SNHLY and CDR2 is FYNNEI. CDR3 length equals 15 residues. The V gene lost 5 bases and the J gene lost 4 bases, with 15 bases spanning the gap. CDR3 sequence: CASSLGDILYNEQFF. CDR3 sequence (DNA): TGTGCCAGCAGTTTAGGGGACATCCTTTACAATGAGCAGTTCTTC.

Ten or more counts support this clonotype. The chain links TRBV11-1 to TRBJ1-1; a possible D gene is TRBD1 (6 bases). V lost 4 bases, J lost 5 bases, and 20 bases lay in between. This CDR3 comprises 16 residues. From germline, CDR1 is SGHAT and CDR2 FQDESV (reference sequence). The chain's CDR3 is CASSYSPQDRYTEAFF. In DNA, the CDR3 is TGTGCCAGCAGCTACAGCCCCCAAGACAGGTATACTGAAGCTTTCTTT.

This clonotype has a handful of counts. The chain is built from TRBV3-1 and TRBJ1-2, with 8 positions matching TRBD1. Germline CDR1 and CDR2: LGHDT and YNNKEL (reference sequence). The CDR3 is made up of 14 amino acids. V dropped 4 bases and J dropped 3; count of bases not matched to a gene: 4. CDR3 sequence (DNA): TGTGCCAGCAGCCGACAGGGGATCGACTATGGCTACACCTTC. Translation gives CASSRQGIDYGYTF.

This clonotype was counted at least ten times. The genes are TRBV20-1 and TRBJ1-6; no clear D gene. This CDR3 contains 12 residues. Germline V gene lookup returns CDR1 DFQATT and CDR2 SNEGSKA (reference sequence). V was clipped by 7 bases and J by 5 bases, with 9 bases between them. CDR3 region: CSVKGHNSPLHF. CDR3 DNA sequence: TGCAGTGTAAAAGGGCATAATTCACCCCTCCACTTT.

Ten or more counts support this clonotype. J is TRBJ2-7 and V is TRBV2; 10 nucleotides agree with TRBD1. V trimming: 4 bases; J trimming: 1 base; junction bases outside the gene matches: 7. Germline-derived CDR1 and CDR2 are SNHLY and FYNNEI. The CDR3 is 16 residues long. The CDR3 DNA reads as TGTGCCAGCAGTGCCGCAGGGACAGGGGATTCCTACGAGCAGTACTTC. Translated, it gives CASSAAGTGDSYEQYF. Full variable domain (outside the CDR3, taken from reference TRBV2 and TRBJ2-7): EPEVTQTPSHQVTQMGQEVILRCVPISNHLYFYWYRQILGQKVEFLVSFYNNEISEKSEIFDDQFSVERPDGSNFTLKIRSTKLEDSAMYFCASSAAGTGDSYEQYFGPGTRLTVT.

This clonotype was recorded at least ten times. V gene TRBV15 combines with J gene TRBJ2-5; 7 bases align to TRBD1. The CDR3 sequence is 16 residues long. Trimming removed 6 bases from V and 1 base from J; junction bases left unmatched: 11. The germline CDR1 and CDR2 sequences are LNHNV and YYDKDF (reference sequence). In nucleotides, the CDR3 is TGTGCCACCAGTCCAGGGGGTGTGGGAATCCAAGAGACCCAGTACTTC. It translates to CATSPGGVGIQETQYF.